This T cell receptor (beta chain) was obtained from a study of a mutant IDH1 vaccine in newly diagnosed glioma. Regarding this clone: As yet, its antigen is unknown.

Trimming shortened V by 4 bases and J by 6 bases, and 12 bases separated the two germline ends. CDR3 length: 13 residues. The germline gives CDR1 ENHRY, CDR2 SYGVKD. Time point given: week 23, last vaccination. Topical imiquimod accompanied each vaccine dose, which consisted of 300 ug of mutant IDH1 20-mer peptide. The data were produced by immunoSEQ multiplex PCR, yet TCRdb's version contains in-frame clones alone and is incomplete. The profile shows fewer than 45,000 clones, around four fifths of them singletons. The starting material was PBMCs, obtained from a glioma patient whose treatment included an IDH1 peptide vaccine. The source of this sequence is a man over 45 with glioma. The V call is TRBV10-3, the J call TRBJ1-1; TRBD1 is a possible D gene (5 bases). The CDR3 region has the DNA TGTGCCATCAGTGGGGGGGTTGGATCTGAAGCTTTCTTT. Residues: CAISGGVGSEAFF.